This TCR beta chain is drawn from a study of T cells in Graves' hyperthyroidism and ophthalmopathy. The study's findings and limits: The model made its ophthalmopathy prediction, and onset followed a median about 5.9 months later.

This clonotype was found many times. Antigen unknown. What was amplified from RNA transcripts were TCR beta CDR3 regions. The TCR CDR3 first-round RT-PCR relied on the HTBI primer set. TCRdb itself ran the multiplex PCR reads through MiXCR, one entry per CDR3 protein. This sample carries about 350,000 distinct CDR3 sequences, 14% of them seen once, and the ten largest clones take 20% to 25%. The diagnoses drew upon clinical symptoms, serum thyroxine and TRAb, thyroid ultrasound and orbital computed tomography. V shed 3 bases and J shed 2 bases, with 7 bases lying between them. This CDR3 region has 13 residues.

What was sequenced was blood. The sequence was collected from a woman in her twenties or thirties with Graves' hyperthyroidism. This chain connects TRBV12-3 or TRBV12-4 to TRBJ1-2; D is uncertain. CDR3 in DNA: TGTGCCAGCAGTTTGGGTCCGAACTATGGCTACACCTTC. Its protein is CASSLGPNYGYTF.